The entry below gives a single T cell receptor (beta chain) sequence along with its context. The source of the sample is a study of T cell changes during pregnancy in multiple sclerosis. The CDR3 covers 12 residues. Trimming stripped 0 bases from V and 8 bases from J, with 8 bases between. Germline V lookup: CDR1 GTSNPN, CDR2 SVGIG (reference sequence). The assay was immunoSEQ multiplex PCR, and TCRdb's table has in-frame clones only and misses some. The data show more than 45,000 clones, 93% seen once. The J gene is TRBJ2-1, the V gene TRBV30; tentatively, D is TRBD2 (5 bases). This clonotype was obtained from a female donor with multiple sclerosis, enrolled in a pregnancy study. The specimen was CD8+ T cells from peripheral blood mononuclear cells, collected in the second trimester of pregnancy. DNA for the CDR3: TGTGCCTGGAGTGTGAGGGTCTATGAGCAGTTCTTC. It translates to CAWSVRVYEQFF. Looking up the rest from reference TRBV30 and TRBJ2-1 gives the full variable domain: SQTIHQWPATLVQPVGSPLSLECTVEGTSNPNLYWYRQAAGRGLQLLFYSVGIGQISSEVPQNLSASRPQDRQFILSSKKLLLSDSGFYLCAWSVRVYEQFFGPGTRLTVL.